This T cell receptor beta chain was identified in a study of blood T cell repertoires in COVID-19. Only in-frame clones appear in the TCRdb table, and some are missing; sequencing was by immunoSEQ multiplex PCR. The sample carries roughly 250,000 clones, 87% recorded once. Regarding this clone: This sample also contains other DNA sequences that code for the same CDR3.

The V gene end was trimmed by 6 bases and the J gene end by 1 base; junction bases not matched to a gene: 4. The CDR3 consists of 14 residues. Germline V gene lookup returns CDR1 SNHLY and CDR2 FYNNEI. The chain is built from TRBV2 and TRBJ2-3; 7 nucleotides line up with TRBD1. Sequencing was done on a sample of peripheral blood. The origin of this receptor is a woman between 50 and 59 years old with acute or convalescent COVID-19. The CDR3 region is CASSRDRGTDTQYF. CDR3 bases: TGTGCCAGCAGCCGGGACAGAGGCACAGATACGCAGTATTTT.